This record concerns one TCR beta chain sequence. Its antigen remains unknown. This sample was included in a study of cytomegalovirus exposure and HLA in healthy donors. The PCR used 60 Vbeta and 13 Jbeta primers. The repertoire was sequenced with immunoSEQ multiplex PCR; TCRdb's copy has only in-frame clones and lacks some. Of about 190,000 clones listed, around four fifths are singletons. V dropped 6 bases and J dropped 2; count of bases not matched to a gene: 3. Germline V CDR1 and CDR2: SNHLY, FYNNEI. The CDR3 is made up of 14 amino acids. Study-level findings and limits: Earlier results showed most TCR beta V segments being productive about 87% or about 30% of the time.

This chain links TRBV2 with TRBJ2-5, with 10 bases identical to TRBD2. This clonotype was sampled from a woman between 50 and 59 years old in good health and CMV-seropositive. Sequenced sample: PBMCs. CDR3 sequence reads: CASSETSGQETQYF. CDR3 in DNA: TGTGCCAGCAGCGAGACTAGCGGGCAAGAGACCCAGTACTTC.